This T cell receptor beta chain stems from a study of blood T cell repertoires in COVID-19. The wider study: Italy, Spain and the United States were the sources of the convalescent and acute COVID-19 samples. T cells, B-cell-depleted T cells, or PBMCs provided the cDNA or gDNA that served as material.

In the study's own analysis: Nucleated cell number was recorded as an estimate derived from reference gene primer amplification. Sequenced by immunoSEQ multiplex PCR; TCRdb stores in-frame clones only, minus some. The V and J calls and clone size are taken from that table; D and trimming were inferred from the DNA. Of about 100,000 clones listed, roughly 85% were seen once; the top ten hold approximately 31%. This TCR was recovered from a man between 65 and 85 years old with active or convalescent COVID-19. The sample was peripheral blood.

CDR3 coding DNA: TGTGCCAGTACCTTAACCGCAGAGGTCGAGGAAAAACTGTTTTTT. Amino acids: CASTLTAEVEEKLFF. The chain has TRBV19 and TRBJ1-4; no firm D call. Germline CDR1 LNHDA, CDR2 SQIVND (reference sequence). The length of the CDR3 is 15 residues. Trimming shortened V by 7 bases and J by 8 bases, and 20 bases separated the two germline ends. The full variable domain, in which reference TRBV19 and TRBJ1-4 provide the parts outside the CDR3, is DGGITQSPKYLFRKEGQNVTLSCEQNLNHDAMYWYRQDPGQGLRLIYYSQIVNDFQKGDIAEGYSVSREKKESFPLTVTSAQKNPTAFYLCASTLTAEVEEKLFFGSGTQLSVL.